Below, 32 T cell receptor beta chains from the same sample are listed, as sequenced in a study of blood T cell repertoires in COVID-19. Using immunoSEQ multiplex PCR, the repertoire was profiled, and TCRdb retains in-frame clones only, with some absent. The repertoire includes around 100,000 clones, about 91% of them detected once, and about 3% sits in the top ten. What was sequenced was peripheral blood. The source of these receptors is a human donor in a cohort sampled during active COVID-19.

The chain combines TRBV5-1 with TRBJ2-3; 8 bases align to TRBD2. The V gene's germline CDR1 is SGHRS and CDR2 YFSETQ. This CDR3 region has 17 residues. The V segment lost 0 bases and the J segment 1 base; nucleotides outside the gene matches: 7. The CDR3 region is CASSLAGGGLGTDTQYF. CDR3 nucleotide sequence: TGCGCCAGCAGCTTGGCTGGCGGGGGGCTTGGCACAGATACGCAGTATTTT.

The chain recombines TRBV19 with TRBJ1-4, with D tentatively TRBD1 (5 bases). V dropped 4 bases and J dropped 8 bases, with 17 bases sitting between them. The germline V gene has CDR1 LNHDA and CDR2 SQIVND (reference sequence). This CDR3 has 15 amino acids. DNA of the CDR3: TGTGCCAGTAGTACAGCAGGGCGGGGGGGAGAAAAACTGTTTTTT. Residues: CASSTAGRGGEKLFF.

The V call is TRBV4-1, the J call TRBJ1-2, with D possibly being TRBD1 (5 bases). The CDR3 covers 16 residues. The V end was cut by 0 bases, the J end by 4 bases, with 15 bases between. From germline, CDR1 is MGHRA and CDR2 YSYEKL. The CDR3 spells CASSQDYPGRGYGYTF. CDR3 bases: TGCGCCAGCAGCCAAGATTATCCAGGGAGGGGCTATGGCTACACCTTC.

The rearrangement links TRBV7-3 to TRBJ2-5; D is ambiguous. This CDR3 contains 14 residues. Germline V gives CDR1 SGHTA, CDR2 FQGTGA. Trimming took off 4 bases at V and 1 base at J, with 10 bases between the two ends. This CDR3 is CASSYRQVQETQYF. Written as DNA, the CDR3 is TGTGCCAGCAGCTATAGACAAGTCCAAGAGACCCAGTACTTC.

The table lists this clone with a count of one. The chain couples TRBV7-9 to TRBJ1-4; D gene ambiguous. Trimming removed 10 bases from V and 3 bases from J, with 12 bases in between. The CDR3 loop spans 13 amino acids. Germline CDR1 and CDR2: SEHNR and FQNEAQ (reference sequence). CDR3 protein: CAITRASNEKLFF. For the CDR3, the DNA is TGTGCCATCACCCGAGCCTCTAATGAAAAACTGTTTTTT.

The V gene is TRBV27, the J gene TRBJ1-6; D remains ambiguous. CDR1 MNHEY and CDR2 SMNVEV come from the germline V gene (reference sequence). V gave up 7 bases and J gave up 2 bases, with 15 bases separating them. The CDR3 contains 16 residues. This chain's CDR3 is CASTPPGNPYNSPLHF. CDR3 nucleotide sequence: TGTGCCAGCACCCCCCCGGGTAATCCCTATAATTCACCCCTCCACTTT.

V usage is TRBV5-1 and J usage is TRBJ2-7; TRBD1 matches at 8 bases. The CDR3 spans 15 residues. The V gene's germline CDR1 is SGHRS and CDR2 YFSETQ. Trimming removed 6 bases from V and 5 bases from J; junction bases left unmatched: 13. The CDR3 here is CASNRRGTGEDEQYF. In nucleotides, the CDR3 is TGCGCCAGCAACCGGAGAGGGACAGGCGAGGACGAGCAGTACTTC.

The J gene is TRBJ1-1, the V gene TRBV10-3, with TRBD1 as a possible D gene (5 bases). Germline CDR1 and CDR2: ENHRY and SYGVKD. Trimming removed 8 bases from V and 7 bases from J, with 17 bases in between. This CDR3 region has 13 residues. The CDR3 DNA reads TGTGCCATCGGCGGGGCAGGGCGTTTTGAAGCTTTCTTT. Its protein product is CAIGGAGRFEAFF.

The count of this clone is one. The chain recombines TRBV19 with TRBJ2-2; no clear D. Germline CDR1 LNHDA, CDR2 SQIVND (reference sequence). V was trimmed by 3 bases and J by 3 bases, leaving 8 bases between them. The CDR3 totals 14 residues. CDR3 DNA sequence: TGTGCCAGTAGTATGAGCAGGTACACCGGGGAGCTGTTTTTT. The encoded protein is CASSMSRYTGELFF.

The rearrangement links TRBV4-2 to TRBJ2-5, with D unresolved. From germline, CDR1 is LGHNA and CDR2 YNFKEQ. CDR3 size: 15 residues. Trimming took 1 base from V and 1 from J, leaving 10 bases between them. In DNA, the CDR3 is TGTGCCAGCAGCCAAGTATCAGGATCCCAAGAGACCCAGTACTTC. It codes for CASSQVSGSQETQYF.

V gene TRBV11-2 combines with J gene TRBJ2-7; the match to TRBD2 covers 13 bases. Germline CDR1 is SGHAT and CDR2 is FQNNGV. V was pared by 6 bases and J by 4 bases, with 6 bases of the junction left unmatched. CDR3 length: 15 amino acids. Written as DNA, the CDR3 is TGTGCCAGCAGTCTACCGGGACTAGCGGGGTACGAGCAGTACTTC. It specifies CASSLPGLAGYEQYF. The variable domain in full, with the rest retrieved from reference TRBV11-2 and TRBJ2-7, is EAGVAQSPRYKIIEKRQSVAFWCNPISGHATLYWYQQILGQGPKLLIQFQNNGVVDDSQLPKDRFSAERLKGVDSTLKIQPAKLEDSAVYLCASSLPGLAGYEQYFGPGTRLTVT.

The chain joins TRBV28 to TRBJ2-3, with unresolved D. The germline CDR1 and CDR2 sequences are MDHEN and SYDVKM. V was pared by 2 bases and J by 4 bases, with 10 bases between. The CDR3 extends over 14 amino acids. The CDR3 spells CASSLVGLADTQYF. In DNA, the CDR3 is TGTGCCAGCAGTTTAGTTGGGCTGGCAGATACGCAGTATTTT.

The chain is built from TRBV5-8 and TRBJ2-3, with D possibly TRBD1 on 5 matching bases. This CDR3 has 16 residues. V was clipped by 1 base and J by 0 bases, with 12 bases between them. CDR1 and CDR2 (germline): SGHTS, YDEGEE. CDR3 sequence (DNA): TGTGCCAGCAGCTTGCAGGGATTATCTAGCACAGATACGCAGTATTTT. Translation: CASSLQGLSSTDTQYF.

V is TRBV7-2 and J is TRBJ1-5; D remains unclear. The CDR3 loop spans 13 amino acids. Trimming took 1 base from V and 6 from J, leaving 7 bases between them. Germline-derived CDR1 and CDR2 are SGHTA and FQGNSA. Here the CDR3 reads CASSLVQTQPQHF. The CDR3 nucleotides are TGTGCCAGCAGCTTAGTACAGACTCAGCCCCAGCATTTT.

V and J are TRBV7-2 and TRBJ2-3; D unresolved. The V end lost 1 base, the J end lost 2 bases, and 7 bases lay between the germline ends. CDR1 is SGHTA, CDR2 FQGNSA, per germline. CDR3 length: 14 residues. The CDR3 protein is CASSLEQNTDTQYF. DNA of the CDR3: TGTGCCAGCAGCTTAGAACAAAACACAGATACGCAGTATTTT. The whole variable domain, remainder taken from reference TRBV7-2 and TRBJ2-3, is GAGVSQSPSNKVTEKGKDVELRCDPISGHTALYWYRQSLGQGLEFLIYFQGNSAPDKSGLPSDRFSAERTGGSVSTLTIQRTQQEDSAVYLCASSLEQNTDTQYFGPGTRLTVL.

The chain carries TRBV18 and TRBJ2-1, with 14 bases lining up with TRBD2. With V trimmed by 0 bases and J by 0 bases, 1 base remained unmatched. Germline V gene data show CDR1 as KGHSH and CDR2 as LQKENI. The CDR3 extends over 18 amino acids. The CDR3 nucleotides read TGTGCCAGCTCACCACCCGGACTAGCGGGGGGCTCCTACAATGAGCAGTTCTTC. Amino acids: CASSPPGLAGGSYNEQFF.

V gene TRBV10-2 combines with J gene TRBJ1-3; no reliable D call. The CDR3 totals 12 residues. CDR1 WSHSY and CDR2 SAAADI come from the germline V gene. V lost 2 bases and J 8 bases, leaving 7 bases between the germline ends. The CDR3 protein is CASSEASDTIYF. CDR3 DNA sequence: TGCGCCAGCAGTGAGGCCTCGGACACCATATATTTT.

The chain uses TRBV6-2 or TRBV6-3 and TRBJ2-7; 15 bases match TRBD2. The CDR3 runs to 16 residues. Trimming cost V 4 bases and J 5 bases; bases outside gene matches: 6. Germline V gene lookup returns CDR1 MNHEY and CDR2 SVGEGT. The CDR3 protein is CASSSGTSGRFHEQYF. The CDR3 DNA follows: TGTGCCAGCAGTTCCGGGACTAGCGGGAGGTTCCACGAGCAGTACTTC.

The rearrangement links TRBV7-2 to TRBJ1-2, with D possibly TRBD1 on 5 matching bases. Per germline, CDR1 SGHTA and CDR2 FQGNSA. The germline V and J ends were trimmed by 1 base and 8 bases, with 11 bases remaining between them. This CDR3 region has 13 residues. In DNA, the CDR3 is TGTGCCAGCAGCTTAGAAGGGGTGAGGGGCTACACCTTC. Protein sequence: CASSLEGVRGYTF. The full variable domain, in which reference TRBV7-2 and TRBJ1-2 provide the parts outside the CDR3, is GAGVSQSPSNKVTEKGKDVELRCDPISGHTALYWYRQSLGQGLEFLIYFQGNSAPDKSGLPSDRFSAERTGGSVSTLTIQRTQQEDSAVYLCASSLEGVRGYTFGSGTRLTVV.

The rearrangement uses TRBV4-2 and TRBJ2-5; TRBD2 matches 8 bases. The germline gives CDR1 LGHNA, CDR2 YNFKEQ. Unmatched junction bases numbered 12, after V lost 1 base and J lost 5 bases. The CDR3 is 17 residues long. In DNA, the CDR3 is TGTGCCAGCAGCCAAGGGGACGGGAGGGCCCGTTTGGAGACCCAGTACTTC. Translation gives CASSQGDGRARLETQYF.

This chain links TRBV7-2 with TRBJ1-2; 9 bases line up with TRBD1. Germline trimming cut 5 bases from V and 9 bases from J; bases unmatched to any gene: 10. Germline loops: CDR1 SGHTA, CDR2 FQGNSA. This CDR3 contains 14 residues. CDR3 sequence reads: CASSPRHRGLSYTF. The CDR3 region has the DNA TGTGCCAGCAGCCCTAGACACAGGGGGCTGAGCTACACCTTC.

V gene TRBV5-1 combines with J gene TRBJ1-1, with 11 bases identical to TRBD1. Germline lookup yields CDR1 SGHRS and CDR2 YFSETQ. Unmatched junction bases numbered 4, after V lost 2 bases and J lost 4 bases. The CDR3 loop spans 15 amino acids. Here the CDR3 DNA reads TGCGCCAGCAGCTTCTGGGGGACAGGGGGCACTGAAGCTTTCTTT. Protein: CASSFWGTGGTEAFF.

The chain uses TRBV18 and TRBJ1-3; 7 nucleotides agree with TRBD1. Germline CDR1 and CDR2: KGHSH and LQKENI. With 4 bases clipped from V and 3 bases from J, the junction kept 3 bases outside the gene matches. The CDR3 consists of 14 residues. The CDR3 sequence is CASSQGAGGNTIYF. Here the CDR3 DNA reads TGTGCCAGCTCACAGGGGGCTGGTGGAAACACCATATATTTT.

The rearrangement uses TRBV30 and TRBJ1-4; 9 bases fit TRBD1. The germline V gene encodes CDR1 GTSNPN and CDR2 SVGIG (reference sequence). V lost 0 bases to trimming and J lost 1 base; unmatched junction nucleotides: 3. This CDR3 is built from 16 residues. In DNA, the CDR3 is TGTGCCTGGAGTGTACAGGGGGCATTAACTAATGAAAAACTGTTTTTT. Residues: CAWSVQGALTNEKLFF.

The chain carries TRBV3-1 (or the pseudogene TRBV3-2) and TRBJ1-4; D call uncertain. The germline V gene encodes CDR1 LGHDT and CDR2 YNNKEL (reference sequence). V was shortened by 4 bases and J by 2 bases, with 11 bases between the two germline ends. This CDR3 contains 15 residues. CDR3 sequence (DNA): TGTGCCAGCAGCCCGAGGAGTGCGACTAATGAAAAACTGTTTTTT. Translated: CASSPRSATNEKLFF.

Notes on this clone: In the same sample, other DNA sequences code for this CDR3. The chain combines TRBV18 with TRBJ2-5; 8 bases agree with TRBD2. V lost 0 bases and J lost 5; bases outside the gene matches: 2. The CDR3 runs 14 residues. Germline CDR1 is KGHSH and CDR2 is LQKENI. The CDR3, as DNA: TGTGCCAGCTCACCACCCCCGGGGGGGGAGACCCAGTACTTC. This gives the protein CASSPPPGGETQYF.

This rearrangement joins TRBV6-1 to TRBJ1-4; 8 positions match TRBD1. This CDR3 contains 16 residues. Losses at the gene ends were 3 bases for V and 3 bases for J; bases not matched to a gene: 6. CDR1 is MNHNS, CDR2 SASEGT, per germline. CDR3 sequence (DNA): TGTGCCAGCAGTGACCATCAGGGGGCGGCTAATGAAAAACTGTTTTTT. It yields the protein CASSDHQGAANEKLFF.

The gene calls are TRBV4-3 and TRBJ2-2; D gene unclear. The CDR3 extends over 15 amino acids. Trimming removed 5 bases at V and 2 bases at J, with 12 bases between. Germline CDR1 is LGHNA and CDR2 is YSLEER. The CDR3 DNA sequence: TGCGCCAGCAGCTCAAAGTCCTATAACACCGGGGAGCTGTTTTTT. Translation: CASSSKSYNTGELFF.

The V gene is TRBV9, the J gene TRBJ2-2; no firm D call. Per germline, CDR1 SGDLS and CDR2 YYNGEE. CDR3 length: 13 amino acids. V was cut by 3 bases and J by 5 bases, with 8 bases left in between. In DNA, the CDR3 is TGTGCCAGCAGCGCCTTCCGGACCGGGGAGCTGTTTTTT. It specifies CASSAFRTGELFF.

This clone has just one count. J is TRBJ2-7 and V is TRBV20-1; D may be TRBD2 (6 bases). This CDR3 is 14 amino acids long. The V and J ends lost 3 bases and 5 bases respectively, with 17 bases between them. Germline V gene lookup returns CDR1 DFQATT and CDR2 SNEGSKA (reference sequence). In DNA form, the CDR3 reads TGCAGTGCTAGTTCCCTGGGGGGAGTGAACGAGCAGTACTTC. It specifies CSASSLGGVNEQYF.

V and J are TRBV7-9 and TRBJ2-3, with D possibly TRBD1 on 5 matching bases. Germline assignment: CDR1 SEHNR and CDR2 FQNEAQ (reference sequence). Trimming pared 3 bases from V and 0 bases from J, leaving 13 bases between. The CDR3 is 16 amino acids. The CDR3 loop is CASSFWGRDSTDTQYF. The CDR3 DNA sequence: TGTGCCAGCAGCTTTTGGGGCAGAGATAGCACAGATACGCAGTATTTT.

The V and J genes are TRBV21-1 and TRBJ2-5; TRBD1, the table's D call, lacks a check against the DNA. TRBV21-1 is termed a pseudogene. This CDR3 region has 13 residues. DNA for the CDR3: TGTGCCAGCAGCAGTGGACAGAGGGAGACCCAGTACTTC. Translating it yields CASSSGQRETQYF.